This T cell receptor beta chain stems from a study of T cells in Graves' hyperthyroidism and ophthalmopathy. Whole-study context: Peripheral blood draws took place at initial diagnosis, ahead of any treatment.

RNA transcripts were the template for amplifying TCR beta CDR3 regions. The primer set for the first-round RT-PCR of the TCR CDR3 was HTBI. Via MiXCR, TCRdb re-called the multiplex PCR reads, giving one row per CDR3 protein. The repertoire consists of 600,000 or so distinct CDR3 sequences, with under 20% occurring once and the leading ten covering approximately 3.9%. Lactation, pregnancy, other autoimmune disease or uncontrolled infection led to exclusion of patients. This clonotype was seen a handful of times. CDR1 is LNHDA and CDR2 is SQIVND in the germline V gene (reference sequence). The CDR3 contains 14 residues. The ends lost 4 bases at V and 5 bases at J; junction bases unmatched: 4.

The TCR comes from a woman in her thirties with Graves' hyperthyroidism. The chain employs TRBV19 and TRBJ2-7, with TRBD2 identical over 11 bases. The specimen was blood. The CDR3, as DNA: TGTGCCAGTAGTACCTTAGCGGGAGGGAACGAGCAGTACTTC. As protein: CASSTLAGGNEQYF.